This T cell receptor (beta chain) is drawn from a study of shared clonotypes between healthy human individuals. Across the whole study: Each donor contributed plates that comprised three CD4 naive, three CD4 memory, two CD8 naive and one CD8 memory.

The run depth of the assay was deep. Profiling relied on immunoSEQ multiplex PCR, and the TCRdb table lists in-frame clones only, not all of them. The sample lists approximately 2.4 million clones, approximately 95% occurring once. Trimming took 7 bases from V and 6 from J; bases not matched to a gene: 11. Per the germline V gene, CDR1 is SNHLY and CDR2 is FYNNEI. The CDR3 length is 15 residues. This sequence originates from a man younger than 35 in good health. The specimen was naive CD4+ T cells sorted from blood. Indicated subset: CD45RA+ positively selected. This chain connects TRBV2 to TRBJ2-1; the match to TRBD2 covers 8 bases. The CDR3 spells CASTRTSGDSNEQFF. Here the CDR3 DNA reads TGTGCCAGCACCCGTACTAGCGGAGATTCCAATGAGCAGTTCTTC.